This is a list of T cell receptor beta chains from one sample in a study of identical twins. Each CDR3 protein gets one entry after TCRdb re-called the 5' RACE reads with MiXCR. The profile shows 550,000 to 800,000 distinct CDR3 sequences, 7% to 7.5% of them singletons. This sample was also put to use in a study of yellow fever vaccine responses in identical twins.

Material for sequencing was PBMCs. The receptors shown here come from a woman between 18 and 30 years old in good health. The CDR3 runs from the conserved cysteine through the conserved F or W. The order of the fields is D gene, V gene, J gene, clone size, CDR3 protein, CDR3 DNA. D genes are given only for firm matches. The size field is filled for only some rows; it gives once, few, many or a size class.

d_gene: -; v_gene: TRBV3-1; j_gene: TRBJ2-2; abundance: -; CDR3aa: CASSQERLANTGELFF; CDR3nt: TGTGCCAGCAGCCAAGAGAGGCTGGCGAACACCGGGGAGCTGTTTTTT
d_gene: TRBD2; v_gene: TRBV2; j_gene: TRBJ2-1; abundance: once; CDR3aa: CASTKGGTSGSGNEQFF; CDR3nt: TGTGCCAGCACTAAGGGGGGGACTAGCGGGTCAGGCAATGAGCAGTTCTTC
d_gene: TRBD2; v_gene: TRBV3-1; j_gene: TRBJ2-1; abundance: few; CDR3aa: CASSQETSGRPEQFF; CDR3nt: TGTGCCAGCAGCCAAGAAACTAGCGGGAGACCTGAGCAGTTCTTC
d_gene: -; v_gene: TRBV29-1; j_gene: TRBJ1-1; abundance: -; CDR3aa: CSVVEGLRTEAFF; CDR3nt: TGCAGCGTTGTTGAGGGGCTAAGAACTGAAGCTTTCTTT
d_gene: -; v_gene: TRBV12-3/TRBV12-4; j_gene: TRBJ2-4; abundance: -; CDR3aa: CASTSHGINIQYF; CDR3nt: TGTGCCAGCACCTCTCATGGGATAAACATTCAGTACTTC
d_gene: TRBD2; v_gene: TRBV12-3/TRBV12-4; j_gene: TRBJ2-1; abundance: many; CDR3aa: CASSSSGNNEQFF; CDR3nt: TGTGCCAGCAGCTCTAGCGGTAACAATGAGCAGTTCTTC
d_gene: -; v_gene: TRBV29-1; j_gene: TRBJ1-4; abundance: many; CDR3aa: CSVDGDGTKLFF; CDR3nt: TGCAGCGTTGATGGGGACGGAACGAAACTGTTTTTT
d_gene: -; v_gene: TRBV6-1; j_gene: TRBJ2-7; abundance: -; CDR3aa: CASSDLRRSHYEQYF; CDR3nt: TGTGCCAGCAGCGACCTGAGGCGATCGCACTACGAGCAGTACTTC
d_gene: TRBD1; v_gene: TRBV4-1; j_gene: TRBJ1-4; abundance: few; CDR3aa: CASSRPGQTNEKLFF; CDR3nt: TGCGCCAGCAGCCGCCCGGGACAGACTAATGAAAAACTGTTTTTT
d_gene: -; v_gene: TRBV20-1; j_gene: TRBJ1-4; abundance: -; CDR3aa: CSALTIGSDNEKLFF; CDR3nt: TGCAGTGCCCTCACGATCGGGTCCGATAATGAAAAACTGTTTTTT
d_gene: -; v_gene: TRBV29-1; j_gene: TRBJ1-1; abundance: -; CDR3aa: CSVGYRGGAEAFF; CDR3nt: TGCAGCGTAGGGTACAGAGGGGGGGCTGAAGCTTTCTTT
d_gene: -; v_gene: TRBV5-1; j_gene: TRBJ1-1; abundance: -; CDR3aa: CASSTGGSGTEAFF; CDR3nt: TGCGCCAGCAGCACCGGGGGCTCAGGCACTGAAGCTTTCTTT
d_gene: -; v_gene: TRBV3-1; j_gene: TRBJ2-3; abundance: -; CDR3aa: CASSQDTKSTDTQYF; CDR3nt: TGTGCCAGCAGCCAAGATACGAAAAGCACAGATACGCAGTATTTT
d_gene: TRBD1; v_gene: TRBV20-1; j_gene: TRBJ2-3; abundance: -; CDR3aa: CSARGQGATDTQYF; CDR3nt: TGCAGTGCTAGAGGCCAGGGGGCCACAGATACGCAGTATTTT
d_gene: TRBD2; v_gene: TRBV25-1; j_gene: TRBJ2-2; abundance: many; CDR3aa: CASSEFMAGGRTGELFF; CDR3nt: TGTGCCAGCAGTGAATTTATGGCGGGAGGTAGAACCGGGGAGCTGTTTTTT
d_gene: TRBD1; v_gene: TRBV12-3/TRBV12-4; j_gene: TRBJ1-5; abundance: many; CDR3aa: CASRRDREDQPQHF; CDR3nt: TGTGCCAGCAGGCGGGACAGAGAGGATCAGCCCCAGCATTTT
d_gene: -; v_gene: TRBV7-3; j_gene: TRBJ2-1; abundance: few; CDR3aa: CASSLGLGSEQFF; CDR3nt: TGTGCCAGCAGCTTAGGGTTGGGTAGTGAGCAGTTCTTC
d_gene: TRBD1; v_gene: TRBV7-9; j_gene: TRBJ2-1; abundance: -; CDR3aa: CASSLQGASHEQFF; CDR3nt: TGTGCCAGCAGCTTACAGGGGGCGAGCCATGAGCAGTTCTTC
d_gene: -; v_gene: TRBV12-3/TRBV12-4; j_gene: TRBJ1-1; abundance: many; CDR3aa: CASTLGTISAEAFF; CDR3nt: TGTGCCAGCACCCTGGGGACAATATCGGCTGAAGCTTTCTTT
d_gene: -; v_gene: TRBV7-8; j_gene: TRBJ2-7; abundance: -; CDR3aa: CASSPGFGGYEQYF; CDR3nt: TGTGCCAGCAGCCCAGGCTTTGGAGGCTACGAGCAGTACTTC
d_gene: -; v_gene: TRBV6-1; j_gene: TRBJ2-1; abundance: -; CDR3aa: CASSEAGVTEQFF; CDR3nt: TGTGCCAGCAGTGAAGCTGGGGTTACTGAGCAGTTCTTC
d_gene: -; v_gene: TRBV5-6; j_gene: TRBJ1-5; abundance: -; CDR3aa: CASSNVGNQPQHF; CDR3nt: TGTGCCAGCAGCAACGTTGGGAATCAGCCCCAGCATTTT
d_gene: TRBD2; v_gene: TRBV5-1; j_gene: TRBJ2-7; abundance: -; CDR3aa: CASSLDGGAYEQYF; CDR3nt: TGCGCCAGCAGCTTGGACGGGGGGGCCTACGAGCAGTACTTC
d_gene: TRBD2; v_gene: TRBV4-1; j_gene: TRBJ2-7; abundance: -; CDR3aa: CASSQDTASGYEQYF; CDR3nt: TGCGCCAGCAGCCAAGATACAGCTAGCGGCTACGAGCAGTACTTC
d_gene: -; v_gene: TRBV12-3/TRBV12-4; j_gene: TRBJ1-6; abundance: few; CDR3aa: CASAGGGHLNSPLHF; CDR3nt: TGTGCCAGCGCCGGGGGGGGACACTTAAATTCACCCCTCCACTTT
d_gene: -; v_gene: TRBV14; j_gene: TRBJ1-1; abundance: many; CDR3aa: CASSQLRGVNTEAFF; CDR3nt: TGTGCCAGCAGCCAATTAAGGGGGGTGAACACTGAAGCTTTCTTT